This paragraph covers one T cell receptor beta chain sequence. Its antigen remains unidentified. The source of the sample is a study of blood T cells in healthy people across ages. Study context: Template switching caught about one barcoded beta molecule for each two T cells.

Study-wide findings and caveats: CMV infection status of these donors was not known.

Peripheral blood, about 9.4 milliliters per donor, was collected. Isolated PBMCs totaled at least 7 million in each sample. Trimming took 2 bases from V and 8 from J; bases not matched to a gene: 10. Germline V CDR1 and CDR2: SNHLY, FYNNEI. This CDR3 region has 16 residues. Then a second PCR, running roughly 7 to 11 cycles, was carried out with a sample-barcoded 5' primer and a J-beta primer mix. Using its own MiXCR run on the 5' RACE reads, TCRdb lists one record per CDR3 protein. Among some 1,800,000 distinct CDR3 sequences, more than 35% were seen once, and the ten largest hold under 25%. The chain has TRBV2 and TRBJ2-1, with 9 bases aligning to TRBD2. The TCR sequence derives from a human donor in good health. Sequenced input: blood. Here the CDR3 reads CASSEWLAGSWDEQFF. The CDR3 DNA is TGTGCCAGCAGTGAATGGCTAGCGGGGTCTTGGGATGAGCAGTTCTTC.